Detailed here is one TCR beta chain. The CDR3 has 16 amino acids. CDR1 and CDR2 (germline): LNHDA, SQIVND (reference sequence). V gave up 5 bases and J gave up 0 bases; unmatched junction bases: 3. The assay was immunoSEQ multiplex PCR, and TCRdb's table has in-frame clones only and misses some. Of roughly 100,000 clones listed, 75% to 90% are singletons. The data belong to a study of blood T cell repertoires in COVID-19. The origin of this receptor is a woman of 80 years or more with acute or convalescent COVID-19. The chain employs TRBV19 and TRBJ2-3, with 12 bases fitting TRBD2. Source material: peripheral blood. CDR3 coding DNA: TGTGCCAGTAGTGCTAGCGGGGGGGCGAGCACAGATACGCAGTATTTT. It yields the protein CASSASGGASTDTQYF.